This entry lists 20 T cell receptor beta chains sequenced from one sample in a study of beta chain features in type 1 diabetes. Study-wide points: There was a moderate but significant shortening of TCRB CDR3s in all four CD4+ subsets of Type 1 diabetes patients.

These receptors are not linked to any known antigen. The study reverse transcribed the entire isolated RNA, so it sequenced expressed TCRB transcripts. The repertoire was sequenced with immunoSEQ multiplex PCR; TCRdb's copy has only in-frame clones and lacks some. The table lists 300,000 to 350,000 clones, around 8.5% of them singletons. The sample taken for sequencing was central memory CD4+ T cells from blood. These receptors all stem from a man younger than 45 with type 1 diabetes.

V usage is TRBV5-1 and J usage is TRBJ1-3; D uncertain. Deletions cut 3 bases from V and 0 bases from J, with 10 bases between. The germline gives CDR1 SGHRS, CDR2 YFSETQ. This CDR3 region has 15 residues. The CDR3 loop is CASSYDGSSGNTIYF. CDR3 DNA: TGCGCCAGCAGCTACGACGGCTCCTCTGGAAACACCATATATTTT. Using reference TRBV5-1 and TRBJ1-3 for the parts outside the CDR3, the full variable domain is KAGVTQTPRYLIKTRGQQVTLSCSPISGHRSVSWYQQTPGQGLQFLFEYFSETQRNKGNFPGRFSGRQFSNSRSEMNVSTLELGDSALYLCASSYDGSSGNTIYFGEGSWLTVV.

The chain recombines TRBV28 with TRBJ1-1, with D perhaps TRBD1 (6 bases). This CDR3 contains 15 residues. Germline CDR1 MDHEN, CDR2 SYDVKM. V was cut by 7 bases and J by 1 base, with 16 bases left in between. The CDR3 DNA reads TGTGCCAGCACTAGGAGTGGGGGCGGGAACACTGAAGCTTTCTTT. It specifies CASTRSGGGNTEAFF.

This clone was counted at least ten times. The chain couples TRBV7-2 to TRBJ2-5, with 14 nucleotides matching TRBD2. CDR1 SGHTA and CDR2 FQGNSA come from the germline V gene. Trimming took 3 bases from V and 5 from J; bases not matched to a gene: 5. This CDR3 comprises 16 residues. CDR3 coding DNA: TGTGCCAGCAGCTTTTCGACTAGCGGGGGGGCGGAGACCCAGTACTTC. Protein sequence: CASSFSTSGGAETQYF.

This clone appeared a few times. The J gene is TRBJ2-5, the V gene TRBV7-6; the D gene could be TRBD1 or TRBD2 (5 bases each). CDR3 length equals 15 residues. V lost 1 base and J lost 5, with 14 bases in between. Germline V CDR1 and CDR2: SGHVS, FNYEAQ. The CDR3 coding sequence is TGTGCCAGCAGCTTAGGGCCGCAGGGAGTCGAGACCCAGTACTTC. This translates into CASSLGPQGVETQYF.

This clone was recorded at least ten times. CDR3 coding DNA: TGCGCCAGCAGCCACGGGACAGCTGGGGCCAACGTCCTGACTTTC. It specifies CASSHGTAGANVLTF. The chain uses TRBV4-3 and TRBJ2-6; TRBD1 matches at 7 bases. The junction had 1 base not matched to a gene; V was cut back by 3 bases and J by 2 bases. Germline loops: CDR1 LGHNA, CDR2 YSLEER. The CDR3 has 15 amino acids.

J is TRBJ1-5 and V is TRBV7-2; TRBD1 is a possible D gene (6 bases). Trimming took off 0 bases at V and 5 bases at J, with 11 bases between the two ends. Germline V gene lookup returns CDR1 SGHTA and CDR2 FQGNSA. The CDR3 covers 15 residues. CDR3 nucleotides: TGTGCCAGCAGCTTAGCGGCAGGGGTCGATCAGCCCCAGCATTTT. Protein product: CASSLAAGVDQPQHF. Looking up the rest from reference TRBV7-2 and TRBJ1-5 gives the full variable domain: GAGVSQSPSNKVTEKGKDVELRCDPISGHTALYWYRQSLGQGLEFLIYFQGNSAPDKSGLPSDRFSAERTGGSVSTLTIQRTQQEDSAVYLCASSLAAGVDQPQHFGDGTRLSIL.

The rearrangement uses TRBV25-1 and TRBJ2-3; 7 bases match TRBD2. The CDR3 has 15 amino acids. In germline, CDR1 is MGHDK, CDR2 SYGVNS. V trimming: 1 base; J trimming: 2 bases; junction bases outside the gene matches: 3. The CDR3 region has the DNA TGTGCCAGCAGTGAATCGGGGGGTAACACAGATACGCAGTATTTT. It translates to CASSESGGNTDTQYF.

This clone was observed a few times. The chain has TRBV27 and TRBJ2-1; 8 nucleotides align to TRBD1. The ends lost 5 bases at V and 0 bases at J; junction bases unmatched: 3. Germline V gives CDR1 MNHEY, CDR2 SMNVEV (reference sequence). The CDR3 is 15 residues long. CDR3: CASSIDRGSYNEQFF. As DNA, the CDR3 is TGTGCCAGCAGTATAGACAGGGGCTCCTACAATGAGCAGTTCTTC.

This clone was seen a handful of times. The DNA for the CDR3 is TGCAGCGTTGAACCGGGAGGTCGAAAAAACATTCAGTACTTC. This gives the protein CSVEPGGRKNIQYF. The V and J genes are TRBV29-1 and TRBJ2-4, with 7 bases that match TRBD2. V was pared by 2 bases and J by 4 bases, with 5 bases of the junction left unmatched. This CDR3 contains 14 residues. Germline V gene data show CDR1 as SQVTM and CDR2 as ANQGSEA.

The chain has TRBV7-2 and TRBJ2-7; D assignment may be TRBD1 or TRBD2 (5 bases each). The V and J ends lost 5 bases and 3 bases respectively, with 17 bases between them. The CDR3 is 15 residues long. CDR1 and CDR2 from the germline V gene are SGHTA and FQGNSA. The CDR3 spells CASSLKGLDSYEQYF. As DNA, the CDR3 is TGTGCCAGCAGCCTCAAAGGACTCGACAGCTACGAGCAGTACTTC. The whole variable domain, filled in from reference TRBV7-2 and TRBJ2-7, reads GAGVSQSPSNKVTEKGKDVELRCDPISGHTALYWYRQSLGQGLEFLIYFQGNSAPDKSGLPSDRFSAERTGGSVSTLTIQRTQQEDSAVYLCASSLKGLDSYEQYFGPGTRLTVT.

This rearrangement joins TRBV5-6 to TRBJ2-5; TRBD1 matches at 9 bases. The length of the CDR3 is 15 residues. CDR1 and CDR2 from the germline V gene are SGHDT and YYEEEE. With V trimmed by 1 base and J by 4 bases, 5 bases remained unmatched. CDR3 amino acids: CASSLTDRGIETQYF. CDR3 coding DNA: TGTGCCAGCAGCTTGACTGACAGGGGGATAGAGACCCAGTACTTC.

The V gene is TRBV7-8, the J gene TRBJ2-1; TRBD1 agrees at 7 bases. The CDR3 spans 14 residues. Germline assignment: CDR1 SGHVS and CDR2 FQNEAQ. Trimming cost V 5 bases and J 5 bases; bases outside gene matches: 6. The CDR3 region is CASSGQEYHNEQFF. As DNA, the CDR3 is TGTGCCAGCAGCGGACAGGAGTACCACAATGAGCAGTTCTTC.

In DNA form, the CDR3 reads TGCAGCGTCCGTGTAGGGGCTGCCTACGAGCAGTACTTC. It yields the protein CSVRVGAAYEQYF. This rearrangement joins TRBV29-1 to TRBJ2-7, with D maybe TRBD1 (5 bases). The CDR3 contains 13 residues. In germline, CDR1 is SQVTM, CDR2 ANQGSEA. V gave up 6 bases and J gave up 2 bases, with 14 bases separating them.

This chain connects TRBV7-9 to TRBJ2-5, with D perhaps matching TRBD1 (5 bases). Trimming shortened V by 3 bases and J by 1 base, and 15 bases separated the two germline ends. This CDR3 comprises 16 residues. Germline CDR1 and CDR2: SEHNR and FQNEAQ (reference sequence). The CDR3 sequence is CASSLRQSTIQETQYF. CDR3 DNA sequence: TGTGCCAGCAGCTTGAGACAGAGTACGATCCAAGAGACCCAGTACTTC.

The chain employs TRBV28 and TRBJ2-7; D gene uncertain. This CDR3 is 12 amino acids long. The V end lost 6 bases, the J end lost 6 bases, and 12 bases lay between the germline ends. The germline V gene has CDR1 MDHEN and CDR2 SYDVKM. CDR3 bases: TGTGCCAGCAGCCTTCTATGGGGCGAGCAGTACTTC. It specifies CASSLLWGEQYF.

This clone was counted a few times. The chain couples TRBV18 to TRBJ2-7, with 8 bases identical to TRBD2. CDR1 and CDR2 from the germline V gene are KGHSH and LQKENI. After removal of 6 bases from V and 4 bases from J, the junction contained 2 bases not matched to a gene. This CDR3 comprises 12 residues. The CDR3 DNA sequence: TGTGCCAGCTCCCGGGAGGGGTACGAGCAGTACTTC. It encodes CASSREGYEQYF.

The chain recombines TRBV28 with TRBJ1-4, with unresolved D. The germline V gene has CDR1 MDHEN and CDR2 SYDVKM. The CDR3 is made up of 12 amino acids. V was shortened by 5 bases and J by 4 bases, with 5 bases between the two germline ends. The CDR3 loop reads CASSPINEKLFF. Written as DNA, the CDR3 is TGTGCCAGCAGTCCGATTAATGAAAAACTGTTTTTT. The complete variable domain, with remaining parts taken from reference TRBV28 and TRBJ1-4, reads DVKVTQSSRYLVKRTGEKVFLECVQDMDHENMFWYRQDPGLGLRLIYFSYDVKMKEKGDIPEGYSVSREKKERFSLILESASTNQTSMYLCASSPINEKLFFGSGTQLSVL.

This clone was counted only a few times. The V and J genes are TRBV9 and TRBJ1-5; D is unresolved. The CDR3 sequence is 15 residues long. Between the trimmed V and J ends, which lost 3 bases and 5 bases, there was a span of 15 bases. Germline values: CDR1 SGDLS, CDR2 YYNGEE. DNA for the CDR3: TGTGCCAGCAGCGAAGGATCCTTCCGCGATCAGCCCCAGCATTTT. Translating gives CASSEGSFRDQPQHF.

The chain couples TRBV5-1 to TRBJ2-7, with 7 bases fitting TRBD1. J gave up 2 bases and V 4 bases, and 9 bases lay outside the gene matches. The CDR3 loop spans 15 amino acids. CDR1 and CDR2 from the germline V gene are SGHRS and YFSETQ. The CDR3 DNA is TGCGCCAGCAGCCCCACAGGGGCAGGAACCTACGAGCAGTACTTC. This sequence encodes CASSPTGAGTYEQYF.

The rearrangement uses TRBV5-1 and TRBJ1-6; 9 positions agree with TRBD1. The CDR3 totals 16 residues. The germline V gene has CDR1 SGHRS and CDR2 YFSETQ. The junction had 9 bases not matched to a gene; V was cut back by 4 bases and J by 7 bases. CDR3 sequence: CASSPDRGRANSPLHF. CDR3 nucleotides: TGCGCCAGCAGCCCGGACAGGGGACGGGCGAATTCACCCCTCCACTTT.